The present entry profiles one T cell receptor (beta chain) with its context. With 3 bases clipped from V and 0 bases from J, the junction kept 8 bases outside the gene matches. The CDR3 has 17 residues. CDR1 is SGHRS, CDR2 YFSETQ, per germline. This record comes from a study of blood T cell repertoires in COVID-19. Study summary: The samples span acute and convalescent COVID-19 from the United States, Italy and Spain. The cDNA or gDNA used as material had been derived from T cells, B-cell-depleted T cells, or PBMCs.

Original analysis: How many nucleated cells were present was estimated from reference gene primer amplification. TCRdb's copy holds only in-frame clones and misses some; the assay was immunoSEQ multiplex PCR. V and J calls plus clone size are reproduced from that table; the DNA served to infer D and trimming. The sample contains roughly 150,000 clones, approximately 78% of which appear only once. The sample taken for sequencing was peripheral blood. The receptor was isolated from a man aged 55 to 70 who had recovered from COVID-19. The chain joins TRBV5-1 to TRBJ2-2, with 7 positions matching TRBD1. The CDR3 sequence is CASSSNPGQTNTGELFF. The CDR3 DNA sequence: TGCGCCAGCAGCTCTAATCCGGGACAGACGAACACCGGGGAGCTGTTTTTT.